This T cell receptor beta chain appears in the sequencing data of a study of blood T cell repertoires in COVID-19. Overall study: The United States, Italy and Spain provided the acute and convalescent COVID-19 samples.

Losses at the gene ends were 3 bases for V and 4 bases for J; bases not matched to a gene: 4. CDR1 and CDR2 from the germline V gene are LNHDA and SQIVND (reference sequence). The CDR3 is 16 residues long. Sequenced by immunoSEQ multiplex PCR; TCRdb stores in-frame clones only, minus some. The sample yields about 400,000 clones, roughly 86% seen once. Across 20 to 25 US areas, participants ranged in age from about 18 to 90 years. Recovered status in Cohort 3 required two negative PCRs, clearance, or symptom resolution. The source is a woman aged 25 to 45 who had recovered from COVID-19. Material: PBMCs or T cells enriched from blood (not recorded which). The rearrangement joins TRBV19 to TRBJ2-2; TRBD2 aligns across 11 bases. CDR3 sequence reads: CASSIIAGGPTGELFF. The CDR3 region has the DNA TGTGCCAGTAGTATTATAGCGGGGGGGCCCACCGGGGAGCTGTTTTTT.